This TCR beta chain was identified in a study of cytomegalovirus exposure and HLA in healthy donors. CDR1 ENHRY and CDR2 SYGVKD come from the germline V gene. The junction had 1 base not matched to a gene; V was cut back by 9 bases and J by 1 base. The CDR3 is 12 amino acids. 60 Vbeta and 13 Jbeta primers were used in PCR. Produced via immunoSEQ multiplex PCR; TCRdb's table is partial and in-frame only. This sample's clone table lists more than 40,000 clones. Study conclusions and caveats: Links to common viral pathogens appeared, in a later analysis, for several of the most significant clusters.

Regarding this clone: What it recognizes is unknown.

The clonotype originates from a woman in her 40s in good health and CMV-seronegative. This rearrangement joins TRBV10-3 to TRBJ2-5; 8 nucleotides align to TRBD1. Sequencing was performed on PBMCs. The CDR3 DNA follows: TGTGCCATAGGGACAGGCCAAGAGACCCAGTACTTC. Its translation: CAIGTGQETQYF.